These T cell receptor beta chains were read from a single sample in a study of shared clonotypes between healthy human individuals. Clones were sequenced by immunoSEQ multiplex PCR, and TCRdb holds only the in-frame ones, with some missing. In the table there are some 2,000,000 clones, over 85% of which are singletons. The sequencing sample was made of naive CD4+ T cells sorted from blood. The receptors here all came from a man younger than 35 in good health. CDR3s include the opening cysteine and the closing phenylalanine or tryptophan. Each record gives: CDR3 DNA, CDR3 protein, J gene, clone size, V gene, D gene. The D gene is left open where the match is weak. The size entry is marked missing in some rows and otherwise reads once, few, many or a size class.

CDR3 DNA: TGTGCCAGCAGCCCGGACGAAAAACGGGGCTACACCTTC
CDR3 protein: CASSPDEKRGYTF
J gene: TRBJ1-2
clone size: -
V gene: TRBV7-3
D gene: -

CDR3 DNA: TGTGCCAGCAGTCCCCCTGGGCGCTACGAGCAGTACTTC
CDR3 protein: CASSPPGRYEQYF
J gene: TRBJ2-7
clone size: -
V gene: TRBV27
D gene: -

CDR3 DNA: TGTGCCAGTAGTCCTAGGACAGTGAGCTCCTACAATGAGCAGTTCTTC
CDR3 protein: CASSPRTVSSYNEQFF
J gene: TRBJ2-1
clone size: -
V gene: TRBV19
D gene: -

CDR3 DNA: TGCGCCACAAGCGGAGAGCTCTACAATGAGCAGTTCTTC
CDR3 protein: CATSGELYNEQFF
J gene: TRBJ2-1
clone size: -
V gene: TRBV4-1
D gene: -

CDR3 DNA: TGTGCCAGCAGTGAGTTTGGGACAGGGACCGGGGAGCTGTTTTTT
CDR3 protein: CASSEFGTGTGELFF
J gene: TRBJ2-2
clone size: -
V gene: TRBV2
D gene: TRBD1

CDR3 DNA: TGTGCCAGCAGGTCGGGGGGCTTACCCCTCCACTTT
CDR3 protein: CASRSGGLPLHF
J gene: TRBJ1-6
clone size: few
V gene: TRBV28
D gene: -

CDR3 DNA: TGTGCCAGCAGCTCCAAGGGACAGGGGGCATACGAGCAGTACTTC
CDR3 protein: CASSSKGQGAYEQYF
J gene: TRBJ2-7
clone size: -
V gene: TRBV7-9
D gene: TRBD1

CDR3 DNA: TGCGCCAGCCTTCCCGGGACGGCGATCACCGGGGAGCTGTTTTTT
CDR3 protein: CASLPGTAITGELFF
J gene: TRBJ2-2
clone size: -
V gene: TRBV5-1
D gene: -

CDR3 DNA: TGTGCCAGCAGCTTGGACGTCTACGAGCAGTACTTC
CDR3 protein: CASSLDVYEQYF
J gene: TRBJ2-7
clone size: -
V gene: TRBV5-5
D gene: -

CDR3 DNA: TGTGCCAGCAGCCTGGACAGGGGAGGGAATCAGCCCCAGCATTTT
CDR3 protein: CASSLDRGGNQPQHF
J gene: TRBJ1-5
clone size: -
V gene: TRBV7-2
D gene: TRBD1

CDR3 DNA: TGTGCCAGCAGCCTCAACCGGGACAGGGTTGCCGGGGAGCTGTTTTTT
CDR3 protein: CASSLNRDRVAGELFF
J gene: TRBJ2-2
clone size: -
V gene: TRBV7-9
D gene: TRBD1

CDR3 DNA: TGCGCCAGCAGCCCGAAGACAGGGACCTACGAGCAGTACTTC
CDR3 protein: CASSPKTGTYEQYF
J gene: TRBJ2-7
clone size: -
V gene: TRBV4-3
D gene: TRBD1

CDR3 DNA: TGCGCCAGCAGCACGACCGGAGGATCCTATGGCTACACCTTC
CDR3 protein: CASSTTGGSYGYTF
J gene: TRBJ1-2
clone size: few
V gene: TRBV5-1
D gene: -

CDR3 DNA: TGTGCCAGCAGTCTCGGACTTAACTATGGCTACACCTTC
CDR3 protein: CASSLGLNYGYTF
J gene: TRBJ1-2
clone size: -
V gene: TRBV2
D gene: -